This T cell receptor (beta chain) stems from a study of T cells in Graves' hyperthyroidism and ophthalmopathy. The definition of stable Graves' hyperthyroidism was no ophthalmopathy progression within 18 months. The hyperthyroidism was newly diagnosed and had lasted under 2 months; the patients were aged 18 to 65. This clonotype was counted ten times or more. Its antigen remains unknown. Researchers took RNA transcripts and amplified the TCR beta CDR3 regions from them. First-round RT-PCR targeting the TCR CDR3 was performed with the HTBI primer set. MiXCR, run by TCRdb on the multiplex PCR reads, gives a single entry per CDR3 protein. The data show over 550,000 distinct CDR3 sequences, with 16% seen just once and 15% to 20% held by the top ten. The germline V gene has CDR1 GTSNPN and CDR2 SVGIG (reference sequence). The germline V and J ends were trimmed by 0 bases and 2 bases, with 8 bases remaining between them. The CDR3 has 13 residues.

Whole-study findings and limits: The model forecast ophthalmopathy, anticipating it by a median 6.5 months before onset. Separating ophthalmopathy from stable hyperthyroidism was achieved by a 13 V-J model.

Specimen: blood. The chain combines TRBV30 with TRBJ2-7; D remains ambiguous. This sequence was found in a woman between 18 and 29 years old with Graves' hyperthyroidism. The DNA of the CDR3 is TGTGCCTGGAGTGTGTATGGCCCCTACGAGCAGTACTTC. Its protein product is CAWSVYGPYEQYF.